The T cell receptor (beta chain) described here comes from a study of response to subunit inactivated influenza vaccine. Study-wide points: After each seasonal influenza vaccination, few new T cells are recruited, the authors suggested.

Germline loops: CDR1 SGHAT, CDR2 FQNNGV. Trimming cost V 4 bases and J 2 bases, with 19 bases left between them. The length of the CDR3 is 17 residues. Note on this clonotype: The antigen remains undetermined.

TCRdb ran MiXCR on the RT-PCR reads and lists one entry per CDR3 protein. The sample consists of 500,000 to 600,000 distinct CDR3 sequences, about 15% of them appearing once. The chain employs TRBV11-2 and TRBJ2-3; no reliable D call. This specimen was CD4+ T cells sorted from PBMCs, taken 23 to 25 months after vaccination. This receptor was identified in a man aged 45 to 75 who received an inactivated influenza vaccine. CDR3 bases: TGTGCCAGCAGCTCACTACGGCGGAAAGGCGACACAGATACGCAGTATTTT. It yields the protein CASSSLRRKGDTDTQYF.